This T cell receptor (beta chain) was identified in a study of blood T cells in healthy people across ages (dated by TCRdb to about 2015). Turning to the overall study: In model experiments, template switching captured about one uniquely barcoded TCR beta cDNA molecule for every two T cells. To avoid experimental bias, donors of different ages were randomly spread across the sequencing lanes. The study analyzed two additional independent replicas of 1 million unique cDNA reads from the same blood draw for two donors, one aged 18 to 29 and one aged 80 or older. Donors were grouped into four age groups: young (average roughly 17 years), middle-aged (roughly 40), aged (around 56) and long-lived (less than 85). The study measured age-related changes in TCR beta repertoire diversity using deep sequencing normalized with unique cDNA molecular identifiers. Study-wide conclusions, independent of this receptor: The CMV infection status of donors was not known, potentially confounding age-related changes in expanded clonotypes. Compared with the aged group, the long-lived group had more naive CD4+ T cells, fewer expanded clones and increased TCR diversity, a pattern suggesting age selection. Estimates of total diversity based on one million sequenced T cells were considered lower bounds and underestimates. Since profiling was done on bulk unsorted PBMCs, naive and antigen-experienced compartments could not be conclusively compared. A strong correlation was found between observed TCR beta diversity and the percentage of naive T cells measured by flow cytometry. As age increased, observed TCR beta diversity per million T cells dropped in a roughly linear way, and a significant reduction was already evident by age about 40.

Looking up the germline V gene yields CDR1 MDHEN and CDR2 SYDVKM. The CDR3 runs 14 amino acids, cysteine and phenylalanine included. Only the CDR3 DNA stays, 42 bases, in frame from base 1. V drops 3 bases and J drops 3 bases, leaving 11 bases in between. The 35 to 40 donors, aged about 6 to 100 years, were systemically healthy Caucasian individuals from Russia. Each donor gave about 10 milliliters of peripheral blood, drawn into EDTA-treated Vacutainer tubes. Ficoll-Paque density-gradient centrifugation was used to isolate PBMCs, with at least 6 million per sample. Trizol reagent was used to extract total RNA from the PBMCs, yielding at least 5 micrograms per sample. The percentages of naive CD45RAhigh/CD27high T cells were determined by flow cytometry on a PBMC aliquot from every donor. Library method: 5' RACE. The run used an Illumina HiSeq 2500. A second PCR of roughly 7 to 11 cycles was performed with a sample-barcoded 5' primer and a J-beta primer mix. A template-switch 5' adaptor carrying 12 random nucleotides introduced a unique molecular identifier onto each TCR beta cDNA molecule. At least 3 million CDR3-containing paired-end reads were obtained from each sample. First-strand cDNA synthesis was performed from all RNA using the Mint cDNA synthesis kit, with priming by a TRBC-specific oligonucleotide. Following uracil-DNA glycosylase treatment, a first 18-cycle PCR with universal primers M1SS and BC2_uni_R was performed on all cDNA. In the paper's pipeline: For normalization, 1 million high-quality reads, each with a distinct molecular identifier, were randomly selected from each sample. Reads with shared molecular identifiers were discarded instead of being binned into consensus sequences. MiTCR, with a Q25 quality threshold and the strictest error-elimination algorithm, was used for CDR3 identification, clonotype clustering and error correction. A nonparametric unseen species model with Euler transformation was used to estimate lower-bound total TCR beta diversity. The public reads were run again by TCRdb, first through fastp at Q25 and then through MiXCR, and only productive beta chains were kept. Rows merge per CDR3 protein into single entries with the most common DNA and genes. These V and J calls are TCRdb output, not the study's own analysis. Across this sample there are hundreds of thousands of distinct CDR3 sequences, with about 61% seen only once. Roughly 26% of the sample is in the top ten clones.

As for this clonotype: Its antigen specificity is not known. Base qualities are not recorded, but no much larger clone differs from it by a single base.

The chain joins TRBV28 to TRBJ2-5, and perhaps TRBD1 as D gene, on 5 matching bases. Sequences were obtained from blood. This clonotype was sampled from a middle-aged man in good health. The DNA is TGTGCCAGCAGTTTGGTGGTCAGGGAAGAGACCCAGTACTTC. Translation gives CASSLVVREETQYF. Reference TRBV28 and TRBJ2-5 proteins supply the regions before and after the CDR3; the full variable domain is: DVKVTQSSRYLVKRTGEKVFLECVQDMDHENMFWYRQDPGLGLRLIYFSYDVKMKEKGDIPEGYSVSREKKERFSLILESASTNQTSMYLCASSLVVREETQYFGPGTRLLVL.